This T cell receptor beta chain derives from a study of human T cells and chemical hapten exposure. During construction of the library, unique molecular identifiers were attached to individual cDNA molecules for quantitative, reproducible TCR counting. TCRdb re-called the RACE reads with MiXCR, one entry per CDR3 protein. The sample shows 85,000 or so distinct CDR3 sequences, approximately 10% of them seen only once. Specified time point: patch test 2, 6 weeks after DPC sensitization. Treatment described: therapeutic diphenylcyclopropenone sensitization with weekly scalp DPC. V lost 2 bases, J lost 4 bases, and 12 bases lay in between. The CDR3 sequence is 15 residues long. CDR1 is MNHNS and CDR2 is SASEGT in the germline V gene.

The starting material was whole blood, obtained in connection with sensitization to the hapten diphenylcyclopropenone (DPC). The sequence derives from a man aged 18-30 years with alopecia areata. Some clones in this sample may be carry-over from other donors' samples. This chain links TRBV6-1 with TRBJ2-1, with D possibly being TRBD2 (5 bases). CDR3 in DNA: TGTGCCAGCAGTGAATTATCGGGGTGGTACAATGAGCAGTTCTTC. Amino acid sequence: CASSELSGWYNEQFF.